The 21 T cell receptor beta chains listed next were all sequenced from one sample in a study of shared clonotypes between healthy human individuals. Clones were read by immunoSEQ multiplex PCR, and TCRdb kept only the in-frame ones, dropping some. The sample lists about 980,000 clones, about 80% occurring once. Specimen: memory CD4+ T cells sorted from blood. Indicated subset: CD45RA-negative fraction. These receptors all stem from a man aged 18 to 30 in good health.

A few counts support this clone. CDR3 coding DNA: TGCGCCAGCAGCCAAGTTGAGCGGATCACAGATACGCAGTATTTT. Translating it yields CASSQVERITDTQYF. The chain couples TRBV4-1 to TRBJ2-3; D may be TRBD2 (5 bases). The CDR3 length is 15 residues. Between the trimmed V and J ends, which lost 1 base and 2 bases, there was a span of 10 bases. The germline CDR1 and CDR2 sequences are MGHRA and YSYEKL.

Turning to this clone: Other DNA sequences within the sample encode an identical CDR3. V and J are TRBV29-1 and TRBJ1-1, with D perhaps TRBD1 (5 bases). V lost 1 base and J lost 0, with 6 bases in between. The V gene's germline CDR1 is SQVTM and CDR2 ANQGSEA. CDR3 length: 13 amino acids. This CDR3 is CSVEGQLNTEAFF. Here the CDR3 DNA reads TGCAGCGTTGAAGGACAGCTGAACACTGAAGCTTTCTTT.

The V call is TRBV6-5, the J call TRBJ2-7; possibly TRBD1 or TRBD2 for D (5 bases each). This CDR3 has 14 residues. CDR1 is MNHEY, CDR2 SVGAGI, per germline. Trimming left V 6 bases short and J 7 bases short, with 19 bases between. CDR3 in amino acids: CASSTGTPAREQYF. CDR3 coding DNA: TGTGCCAGCAGCACCGGGACGCCAGCGAGGGAGCAGTACTTC.

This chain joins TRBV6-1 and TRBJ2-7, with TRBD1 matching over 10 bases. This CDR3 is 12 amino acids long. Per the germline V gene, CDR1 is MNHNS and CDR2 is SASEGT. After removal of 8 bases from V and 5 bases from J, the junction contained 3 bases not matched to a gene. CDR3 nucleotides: TGTGCCAGCTCCGGGACAGGGGACGAGCAGTACTTC. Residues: CASSGTGDEQYF.

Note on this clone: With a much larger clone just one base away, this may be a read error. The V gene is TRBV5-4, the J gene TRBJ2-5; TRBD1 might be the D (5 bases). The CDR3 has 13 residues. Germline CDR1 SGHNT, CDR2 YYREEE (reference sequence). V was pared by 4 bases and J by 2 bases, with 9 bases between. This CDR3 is CASSNRQQETQYF. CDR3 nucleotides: TGTGCCAGCAGCAATCGACAGCAAGAGACCCAGTACTTC.

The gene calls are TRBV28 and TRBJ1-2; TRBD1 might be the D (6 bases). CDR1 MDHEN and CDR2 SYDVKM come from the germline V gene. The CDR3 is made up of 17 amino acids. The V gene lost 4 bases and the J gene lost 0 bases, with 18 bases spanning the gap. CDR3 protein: CASSSPGAAEANYGYTF. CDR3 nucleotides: TGTGCCAGCAGTTCCCCAGGGGCGGCTGAGGCTAACTATGGCTACACCTTC.

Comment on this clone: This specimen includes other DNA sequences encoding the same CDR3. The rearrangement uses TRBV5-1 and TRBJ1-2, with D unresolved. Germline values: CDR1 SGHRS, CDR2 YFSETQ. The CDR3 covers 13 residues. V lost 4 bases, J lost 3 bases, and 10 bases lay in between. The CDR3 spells CASSPGGDYGYTF. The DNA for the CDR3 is TGCGCCAGCAGCCCGGGCGGGGACTATGGCTACACCTTC.

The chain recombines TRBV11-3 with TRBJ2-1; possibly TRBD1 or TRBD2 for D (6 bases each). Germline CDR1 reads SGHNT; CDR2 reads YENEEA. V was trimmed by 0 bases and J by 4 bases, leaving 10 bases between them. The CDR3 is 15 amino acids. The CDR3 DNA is TGTGCCAGCAGCTTAGAGGGGGGCCGTTACAATGAGCAGTTCTTC. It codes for CASSLEGGRYNEQFF.

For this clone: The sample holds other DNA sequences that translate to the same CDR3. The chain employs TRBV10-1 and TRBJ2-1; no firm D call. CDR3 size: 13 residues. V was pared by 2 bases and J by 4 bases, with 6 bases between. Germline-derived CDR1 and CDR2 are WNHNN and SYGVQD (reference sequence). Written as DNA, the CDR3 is TGCGCCAGCAGTGAGGGTCTTTACAATGAGCAGTTCTTC. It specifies CASSEGLYNEQFF.

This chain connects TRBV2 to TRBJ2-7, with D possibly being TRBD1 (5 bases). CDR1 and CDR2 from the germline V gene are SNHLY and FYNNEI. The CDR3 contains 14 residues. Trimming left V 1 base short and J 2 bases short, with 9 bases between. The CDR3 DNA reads TGTGCCAGCAGTGAAGGGAGACAGACCTACGAGCAGTACTTC. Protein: CASSEGRQTYEQYF.

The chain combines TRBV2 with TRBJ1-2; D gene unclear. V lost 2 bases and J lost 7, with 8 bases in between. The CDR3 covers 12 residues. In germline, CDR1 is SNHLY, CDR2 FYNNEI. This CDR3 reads CASSETRFGYTF. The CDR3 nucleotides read TGTGCCAGCAGTGAAACCCGGTTTGGCTACACCTTC. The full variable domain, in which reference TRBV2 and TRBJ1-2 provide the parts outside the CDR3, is EPEVTQTPSHQVTQMGQEVILRCVPISNHLYFYWYRQILGQKVEFLVSFYNNEISEKSEIFDDQFSVERPDGSNFTLKIRSTKLEDSAMYFCASSETRFGYTFGSGTRLTVV.

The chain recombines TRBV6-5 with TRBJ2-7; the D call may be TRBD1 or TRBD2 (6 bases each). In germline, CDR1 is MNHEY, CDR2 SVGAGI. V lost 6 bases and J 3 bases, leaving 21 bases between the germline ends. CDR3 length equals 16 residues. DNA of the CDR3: TGTGCCAGCAGCTACCAATCGGGGGCCTTAATCTACGAGCAGTACTTC. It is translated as CASSYQSGALIYEQYF.

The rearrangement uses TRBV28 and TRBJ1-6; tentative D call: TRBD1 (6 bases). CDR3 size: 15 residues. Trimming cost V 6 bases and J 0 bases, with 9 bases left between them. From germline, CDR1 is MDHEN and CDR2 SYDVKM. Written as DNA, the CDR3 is TGTGCCAGCAGCGGACAGAGCTCCTATAATTCACCCCTCCACTTT. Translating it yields CASSGQSSYNSPLHF. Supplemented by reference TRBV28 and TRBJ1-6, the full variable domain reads DVKVTQSSRYLVKRTGEKVFLECVQDMDHENMFWYRQDPGLGLRLIYFSYDVKMKEKGDIPEGYSVSREKKERFSLILESASTNQTSMYLCASSGQSSYNSPLHFGNGTRLTVT.

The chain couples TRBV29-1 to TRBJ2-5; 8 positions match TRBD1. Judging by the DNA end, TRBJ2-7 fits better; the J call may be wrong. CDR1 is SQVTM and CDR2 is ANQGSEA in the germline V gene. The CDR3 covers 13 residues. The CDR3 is CSVRQGIVNEQYF. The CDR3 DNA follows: TGCAGCGTCCGACAGGGGATTGTGAACGAGCAGTACTTC.

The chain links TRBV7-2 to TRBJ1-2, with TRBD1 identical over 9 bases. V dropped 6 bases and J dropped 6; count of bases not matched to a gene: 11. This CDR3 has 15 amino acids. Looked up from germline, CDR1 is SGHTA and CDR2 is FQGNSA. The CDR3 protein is CASRFPGTGIHGYTF. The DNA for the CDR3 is TGTGCCAGCAGGTTCCCCGGGACAGGGATACATGGCTACACCTTC.

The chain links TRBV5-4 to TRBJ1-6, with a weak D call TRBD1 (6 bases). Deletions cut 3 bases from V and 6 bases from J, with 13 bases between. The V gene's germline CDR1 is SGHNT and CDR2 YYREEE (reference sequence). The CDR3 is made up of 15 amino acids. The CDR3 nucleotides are TGTGCCAGCAGCTCGCGCCAGGGGCTTAATTCACCCCTCCACTTT. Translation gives CASSSRQGLNSPLHF.

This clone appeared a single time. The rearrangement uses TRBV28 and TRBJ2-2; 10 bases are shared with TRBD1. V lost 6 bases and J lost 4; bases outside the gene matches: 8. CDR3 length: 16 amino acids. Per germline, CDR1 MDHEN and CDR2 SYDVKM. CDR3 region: CASSRQGAVLTGELFF. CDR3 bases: TGTGCCAGCAGCCGACAGGGGGCAGTTCTCACCGGGGAGCTGTTTTTT. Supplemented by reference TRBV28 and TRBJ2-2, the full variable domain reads DVKVTQSSRYLVKRTGEKVFLECVQDMDHENMFWYRQDPGLGLRLIYFSYDVKMKEKGDIPEGYSVSREKKERFSLILESASTNQTSMYLCASSRQGAVLTGELFFGEGSRLTVL.

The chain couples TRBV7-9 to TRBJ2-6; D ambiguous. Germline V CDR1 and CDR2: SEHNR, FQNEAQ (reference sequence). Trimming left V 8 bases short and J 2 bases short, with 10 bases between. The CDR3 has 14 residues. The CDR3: CASGVGPGANVLTF. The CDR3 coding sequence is TGTGCCAGCGGGGTAGGACCTGGGGCCAACGTCCTGACTTTC.

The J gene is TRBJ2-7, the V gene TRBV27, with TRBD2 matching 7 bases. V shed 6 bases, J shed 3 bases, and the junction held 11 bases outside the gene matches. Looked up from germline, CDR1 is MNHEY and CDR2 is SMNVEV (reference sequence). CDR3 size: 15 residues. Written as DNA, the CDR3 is TGTGCCAGCAGCTTAAGAGTAGGCGGGAGCTACGAGCAGTACTTC. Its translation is CASSLRVGGSYEQYF.

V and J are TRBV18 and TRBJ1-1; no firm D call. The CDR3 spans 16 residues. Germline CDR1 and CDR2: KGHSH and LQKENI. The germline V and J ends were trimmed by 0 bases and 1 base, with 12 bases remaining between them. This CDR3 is CASSPPLGGPNTEAFF. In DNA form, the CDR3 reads TGTGCCAGCTCACCACCCCTCGGAGGGCCGAACACTGAAGCTTTCTTT. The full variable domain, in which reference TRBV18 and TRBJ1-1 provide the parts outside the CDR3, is NAGVMQNPRHLVRRRGQEARLRCSPMKGHSHVYWYRQLPEEGLKFMVYLQKENIIDESGMPKERFSAEFPKEGPSILRIQQVVRGDSAAYFCASSPPLGGPNTEAFFGQGTRLTVV.

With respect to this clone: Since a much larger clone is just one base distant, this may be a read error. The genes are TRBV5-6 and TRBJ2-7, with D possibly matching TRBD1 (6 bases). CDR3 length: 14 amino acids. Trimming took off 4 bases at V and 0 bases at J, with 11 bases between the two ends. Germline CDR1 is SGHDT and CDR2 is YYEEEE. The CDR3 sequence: CASSPTGSSYEQYF. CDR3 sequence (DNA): TGTGCCAGCAGCCCGACAGGAAGCTCCTACGAGCAGTACTTC.